The 30 T cell receptor beta chains presented below share a single source sample, sequenced in a study of blood T cell repertoires in COVID-19. TCRdb keeps only in-frame clones here, not all; method: immunoSEQ multiplex PCR. The data contain tens of thousands of clones, more than 75% of them seen just once; the ten biggest clones take up around 4.9%. The sample consisted of peripheral blood. These receptors were taken from a woman of 80 years or more with active COVID-19.

V and J are TRBV19 and TRBJ1-4; a possible D gene is TRBD1 (5 bases). This CDR3 has 14 residues. V gave up 5 bases and J gave up 5 bases, with 12 bases separating them. Germline-derived CDR1 and CDR2 are LNHDA and SQIVND (reference sequence). DNA of the CDR3: TGTGCCAGTAGTTCCGGGACTCCCAATGAAAAACTGTTTTTT. Translated: CASSSGTPNEKLFF.

The J gene is TRBJ2-2, the V gene TRBV10-3; 7 nucleotides line up with TRBD2. This CDR3 has 15 residues. V was pared by 11 bases and J by 4 bases, with 13 bases of the junction left unmatched. The germline CDR1 and CDR2 sequences are ENHRY and SYGVKD. The CDR3: CASRRGREVTGELFF. CDR3 nucleotide sequence: TGTGCCTCCAGGAGGGGACGGGAGGTCACCGGGGAGCTGTTTTTT.

Comment on this clone: This same CDR3 is encoded by further DNA sequences in the sample. The V and J genes are TRBV7-2 and TRBJ1-3; no reliable D call. CDR1 and CDR2 (germline): SGHTA, FQGNSA. This CDR3 region has 15 residues. The germline V and J ends were trimmed by 1 base and 2 bases, with 9 bases remaining between them. The CDR3 sequence: CASSLEIRAGNTIYF. The DNA for the CDR3 is TGTGCCAGCAGCTTAGAGATCCGGGCTGGAAACACCATATATTTT.

This clone was seen just once. The chain has TRBV18 and TRBJ1-1; 7 bases match TRBD1. This CDR3 has 12 amino acids. Germline CDR1 KGHSH, CDR2 LQKENI. After removal of 6 bases from V and 7 bases from J, the junction contained 5 bases not matched to a gene. CDR3 DNA sequence: TGTGCCAGCTCTCGGGACAGAAATGAAGCTTTCTTT. It is translated as CASSRDRNEAFF. The whole variable domain, filled in from reference TRBV18 and TRBJ1-1, reads NAGVMQNPRHLVRRRGQEARLRCSPMKGHSHVYWYRQLPEEGLKFMVYLQKENIIDESGMPKERFSAEFPKEGPSILRIQQVVRGDSAAYFCASSRDRNEAFFGQGTRLTVV.

This chain links TRBV6-5 with TRBJ1-1; D is unclear. Trimming shortened V by 8 bases and J by 7 bases, and 17 bases separated the two germline ends. The CDR3 runs 13 residues. The germline CDR1 and CDR2 sequences are MNHEY and SVGAGI. CDR3 in amino acids: CASGLASVVEAFF. CDR3 DNA sequence: TGTGCCAGCGGGTTGGCCAGCGTCGTTGAAGCTTTCTTT.

This sequence joins TRBV5-4 and TRBJ2-1; tentatively, D is TRBD2 (6 bases). The CDR3 totals 16 residues. The V and J ends lost 4 bases and 5 bases respectively, with 19 bases between them. CDR1 is SGHNT and CDR2 is YYREEE in the germline V gene (reference sequence). The CDR3: CASSIISGGAHNEQFF. The CDR3 coding sequence is TGTGCCAGCAGCATTATTAGCGGAGGGGCACACAATGAGCAGTTCTTC.

The J gene is TRBJ2-7, the V gene TRBV7-2, with 10 bases that match TRBD2. V dropped 5 bases and J dropped 4; count of bases not matched to a gene: 8. There are 15 residues in the CDR3. Germline V gene lookup returns CDR1 SGHTA and CDR2 FQGNSA. CDR3 region: CASSASGSVGYEQYF. The CDR3 DNA reads TGTGCCAGCAGCGCTAGCGGGAGTGTGGGGTACGAGCAGTACTTC.

V usage is TRBV28 and J usage is TRBJ2-3; 9 bases map to TRBD2. The CDR3 is 16 amino acids. J was trimmed by 5 bases and V by 5 bases; bases with no gene match: 11. Germline V gives CDR1 MDHEN, CDR2 SYDVKM. CDR3 DNA sequence: TGTGCCAGCAGTAGATCCGGGGGACTAGCCCTAGATACGCAGTATTTT. Its protein product is CASSRSGGLALDTQYF.

This clone showed up just once. This chain links TRBV19 with TRBJ1-2; D unclear. This CDR3 has 16 residues. The ends were cut back, 0 bases at V and 4 bases at J, with 15 bases in the middle. Germline CDR1 LNHDA, CDR2 SQIVND (reference sequence). CDR3 coding DNA: TGTGCCAGTAGTATAGAGGGCCCGGCAGGCCCCTATGGCTACACCTTC. Translated, it gives CASSIEGPAGPYGYTF. Variable domain in full (rest from reference TRBV19 and TRBJ1-2): DGGITQSPKYLFRKEGQNVTLSCEQNLNHDAMYWYRQDPGQGLRLIYYSQIVNDFQKGDIAEGYSVSREKKESFPLTVTSAQKNPTAFYLCASSIEGPAGPYGYTFGSGTRLTVV.

The chain joins TRBV9 to TRBJ2-3; a possible D gene is TRBD2 (5 bases). Germline V gene lookup returns CDR1 SGDLS and CDR2 YYNGEE. V lost 2 bases and J 0 bases, leaving 10 bases between the germline ends. The CDR3 is made up of 15 amino acids. The CDR3 here is CASSVYSASTDTQYF. The CDR3 bases are TGTGCCAGCAGCGTCTATAGCGCTAGCACAGATACGCAGTATTTT.

V gene TRBV7-3 combines with J gene TRBJ2-3, with 10 bases lining up with TRBD2. Germline V lookup: CDR1 SGHTA, CDR2 FQGTGA. CDR3 length: 16 amino acids. This CDR3 reads CATGLAGAGGTDTQYF. The CDR3 DNA follows: TGTGCGACGGGGCTAGCGGGAGCGGGGGGCACAGATACGCAGTATTTT.

This clone was seen just once. The chain carries TRBV27 and TRBJ2-2, with 9 bases aligning to TRBD1. Germline CDR1 is MNHEY and CDR2 is SMNVEV (reference sequence). The CDR3 runs 15 residues. After removal of 6 bases from V and 4 bases from J, the junction contained 6 bases not matched to a gene. This CDR3 reads CASSYRGRSTGELFF. CDR3 DNA sequence: TGTGCCAGCAGCTACAGGGGGCGAAGCACCGGGGAGCTGTTTTTT.

V gene TRBV18 combines with J gene TRBJ1-5; 7 nucleotides agree with TRBD1. Germline values: CDR1 KGHSH, CDR2 LQKENI. This CDR3 region has 17 residues. The V and J ends lost 3 bases and 3 bases, in that order; junction bases with no gene match: 11. The chain's CDR3 is CASSPRLGDSYNQPQHF. The CDR3 DNA is TGTGCCAGCTCACCGCGACTAGGGGACAGCTACAATCAGCCCCAGCATTTT.

This clone was seen only a few times. The V and J genes are TRBV5-4 and TRBJ2-3; 8 bases line up with TRBD2. The CDR3 consists of 14 residues. CDR1 and CDR2 from the germline V gene are SGHNT and YYREEE (reference sequence). V lost 4 bases to trimming and J lost 4 bases; unmatched junction nucleotides: 5. DNA for the CDR3: TGTGCCAGCAGCATAGCGGGGTCAGCAGATACGCAGTATTTT. Encoded protein: CASSIAGSADTQYF.

This chain joins TRBV5-5 and TRBJ2-7, with 10 bases fitting TRBD1. The trim removed 2 bases at V and 1 base at J, leaving 6 bases unmatched. CDR1 SGHKS and CDR2 YYEKEE come from the germline V gene (reference sequence). This CDR3 has 16 amino acids. CDR3 region: CASSFGTGEGSYEQYF. The CDR3 DNA reads TGTGCCAGCAGCTTCGGGACAGGGGAGGGTTCCTACGAGCAGTACTTC.

The V gene is TRBV11-3, the J gene TRBJ2-3; TRBD2 is a possible D gene (6 bases). This CDR3 contains 16 residues. The germline V gene encodes CDR1 SGHNT and CDR2 YENEEA. V lost 1 base, J lost 0 bases, and 11 bases lay in between. The CDR3: CASSLGRTTSTDTQYF. CDR3 DNA: TGTGCCAGCAGCTTAGGACGGACTACCAGCACAGATACGCAGTATTTT.

This clone showed up just once. The chain links TRBV10-3 to TRBJ2-6; 12 bases map to TRBD1. The germline V gene has CDR1 ENHRY and CDR2 SYGVKD. CDR3 length: 16 residues. V lost 11 bases and J lost 9; bases outside the gene matches: 14. In DNA form, the CDR3 reads TGTGCCGCAGTGACTCCGGGACAGGGGGCCCACAACGTCCTGACTTTC. It codes for CAAVTPGQGAHNVLTF.

The genes are TRBV28 and TRBJ1-1; 9 bases match TRBD1. Per germline, CDR1 MDHEN and CDR2 SYDVKM. The CDR3 loop spans 15 amino acids. Germline trimming cut 5 bases from V and 5 bases from J; bases unmatched to any gene: 9. The CDR3 loop reads CASSPDRGWGTEAFF. The DNA of the CDR3 is TGTGCCAGCAGTCCCGACAGGGGGTGGGGTACTGAAGCTTTCTTT.

The rearrangement joins TRBV14 to TRBJ2-7, with 7 bases that match TRBD1. Unmatched junction bases numbered 4, after V lost 4 bases and J lost 1 base. Germline assignment: CDR1 SGHDN and CDR2 FVKESK. The CDR3 loop spans 14 amino acids. CDR3 amino acids: CASSPGQESYEQYF. CDR3 nucleotide sequence: TGTGCCAGCAGCCCAGGACAGGAATCCTACGAGCAGTACTTC. The full variable domain, its missing parts supplied by reference TRBV14 and TRBJ2-7, is EAGVTQFPSHSVIEKGQTVTLRCDPISGHDNLYWYRRVMGKEIKFLLHFVKESKQDESGMPNNRFLAERTGGTYSTLKVQPAELEDSGVYFCASSPGQESYEQYFGPGTRLTVT.

The chain has TRBV6-6 and TRBJ1-4; unclear D gene. This CDR3 region has 14 residues. Germline V gene lookup returns CDR1 MNHNY and CDR2 SVGAGI (reference sequence). With 5 bases removed from V and 0 bases from J, the gap between germline ends came to 7 bases. As DNA, the CDR3 is TGTGCCAGCAGTAAAGACTCAACTAATGAAAAACTGTTTTTT. Translation: CASSKDSTNEKLFF.

This clone came up once. The chain uses TRBV5-1 and TRBJ2-7; tentative D call: TRBD2 (6 bases). Germline-derived CDR1 and CDR2 are SGHRS and YFSETQ. V lost 4 bases and J lost 3, with 20 bases in between. The CDR3 contains 16 residues. The CDR3 here is CASSTTLAASGYEQYF. In DNA, the CDR3 is TGCGCCAGCAGCACTACTTTAGCGGCGTCTGGCTACGAGCAGTACTTC.

The rearrangement joins TRBV7-2 to TRBJ2-5, with D perhaps matching TRBD1 (6 bases). Germline loops: CDR1 SGHTA, CDR2 FQGNSA. Trimming took 3 bases from V and 2 from J, leaving 10 bases between them. The CDR3 spans 14 residues. The CDR3 sequence is CASSLDRNQETQYF. Written as DNA, the CDR3 is TGTGCCAGCAGCTTGGACAGAAATCAAGAGACCCAGTACTTC.

The J gene is TRBJ2-1, the V gene TRBV7-9, with TRBD1 as a possible D gene (6 bases). Trimming removed 5 bases from V and 6 bases from J, with 8 bases in between. CDR3 length: 12 amino acids. The germline V gene encodes CDR1 SEHNR and CDR2 FQNEAQ (reference sequence). The CDR3 sequence: CASSLDSNEQFF. DNA of the CDR3: TGTGCCAGCAGCCTGGACAGCAATGAGCAGTTCTTC.

This chain joins TRBV6-5 and TRBJ2-7, with a tentative D call TRBD2 (5 bases). The CDR3 length is 14 residues. Trimming stripped 2 bases from V and 4 bases from J, with 12 bases between. CDR1 MNHEY and CDR2 SVGAGI come from the germline V gene. The CDR3 region has the DNA TGTGCCAGCAGTTACGCCCAGCGGCAATACGAGCAGTACTTC. This gives the protein CASSYAQRQYEQYF.

V usage is TRBV20-1 and J usage is TRBJ2-5; D possibly corresponds to TRBD2 (6 bases). Germline V gene data show CDR1 as DFQATT and CDR2 as SNEGSKA (reference sequence). Trimming shortened V by 3 bases and J by 5 bases, and 16 bases separated the two germline ends. The CDR3 consists of 14 residues. The CDR3 loop reads CSASSGVVRETQYF. In DNA, the CDR3 is TGCAGTGCTAGTAGCGGCGTCGTGAGGGAGACCCAGTACTTC.

The chain uses TRBV5-4 and TRBJ1-1; D is unclear. The germline gives CDR1 SGHNT, CDR2 YYREEE (reference sequence). CDR3 size: 14 residues. V lost 6 bases to trimming and J lost 3 bases, with 15 bases between them. This CDR3 reads CASTNTLVHTEAFF. In DNA, the CDR3 is TGTGCCAGCACCAACACCCTAGTTCACACTGAAGCTTTCTTT.

The CDR3 loop reads CASSLRVEIISDEQFF. The CDR3 coding sequence is TGTGCCAGCAGCCTCCGGGTGGAGATTATATCGGATGAGCAGTTCTTC. The chain employs TRBV6-2 or TRBV6-3 and TRBJ2-1, with D unresolved. Germline V gene sequence: CDR1 MNHEY, CDR2 SVGEGT. V was shortened by 6 bases and J by 8 bases, with 23 bases between the two germline ends. The CDR3 covers 16 residues.

The chain has TRBV5-6 and TRBJ2-7; 9 bases match TRBD1. Germline V gives CDR1 SGHDT, CDR2 YYEEEE. V was pared by 4 bases and J by 2 bases, with 10 bases of the junction left unmatched. CDR3 length: 16 amino acids. As DNA, the CDR3 is TGTGCCAGCAGCGCCAACAGGGGGCGTCCGACCTACGAGCAGTACTTC. Protein: CASSANRGRPTYEQYF.

The CDR3 nucleotides read TGTGCCATCAGATCCGGGACAGTCTCCTACGAGCAGTACTTC. Protein sequence: CAIRSGTVSYEQYF. The V gene is TRBV10-3, the J gene TRBJ2-7, with TRBD1 matching over 7 bases. From germline, CDR1 is ENHRY and CDR2 SYGVKD. This CDR3 spans 14 amino acids. With V trimmed by 6 bases and J by 0 bases, 5 bases remained unmatched.

The rearrangement uses TRBV7-3 and TRBJ2-1; 8 bases match TRBD1. Germline V gives CDR1 SGHTA, CDR2 FQGTGA. The CDR3 contains 13 residues. The trim removed 5 bases at V and 7 bases at J, leaving 4 bases unmatched. The CDR3 nucleotides are TGTGCCAGCAGCCCAAGGACAGGGAATGAGCAGTTCTTC. Translating gives CASSPRTGNEQFF.